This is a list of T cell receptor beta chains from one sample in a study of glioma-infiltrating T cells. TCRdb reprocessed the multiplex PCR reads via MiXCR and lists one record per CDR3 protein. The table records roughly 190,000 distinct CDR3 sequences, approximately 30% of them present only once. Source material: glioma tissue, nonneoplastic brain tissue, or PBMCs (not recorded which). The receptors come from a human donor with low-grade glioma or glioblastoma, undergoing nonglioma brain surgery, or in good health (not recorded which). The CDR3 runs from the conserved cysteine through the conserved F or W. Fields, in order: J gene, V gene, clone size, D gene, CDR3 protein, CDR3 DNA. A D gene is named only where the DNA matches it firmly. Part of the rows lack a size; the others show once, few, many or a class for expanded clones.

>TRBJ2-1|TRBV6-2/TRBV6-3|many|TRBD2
CASSPRLAQFF
TGTGCCAGCAGTCCCCGACTAGCGCAGTTCTTC
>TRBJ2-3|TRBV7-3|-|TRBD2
CASSALAGGPTDTQYF
TGTGCCAGCAGCGCCTTAGCGGGAGGGCCGACAGATACGCAGTATTTT
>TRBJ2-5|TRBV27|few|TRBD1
CASRPGQGKETQYF
TGTGCCAGCAGACCGGGACAGGGGAAAGAGACCCAGTACTTC
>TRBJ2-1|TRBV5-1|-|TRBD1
CASSSAGTAYNKQFF
TGCGCCAGCAGCTCCGCCGGGACAGCTTACAATAAGCAGTTCTTC
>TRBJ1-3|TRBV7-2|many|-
CASSLGGSGNTIYF
TGTGCCAGCAGCTTAGGAGGGTCTGGAAACACCATATATTTT
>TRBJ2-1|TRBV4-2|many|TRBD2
CASSQEVAGAYNEQFF
TGTGCCAGCAGCCAAGAAGTAGCGGGAGCCTACAATGAGCAGTTCTTC
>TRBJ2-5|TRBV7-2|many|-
CASTRSYQETQYF
TGTGCCAGCACCCGATCGTACCAAGAGACCCAGTACTTC
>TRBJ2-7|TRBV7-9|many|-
CASSSSSWDLFYEQYF
TGTGCCAGCAGCTCGAGCTCTTGGGACCTCTTCTACGAGCAGTACTTC
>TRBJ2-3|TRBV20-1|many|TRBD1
CSAREGGGLPKTQYF
TGCAGTGCTAGAGAAGGGGGCGGTCTCCCTAAAACGCAGTATTTT
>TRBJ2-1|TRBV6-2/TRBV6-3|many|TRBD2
CASSSTIAGGGEQFF
TGTGCCAGCAGTTCGACCATAGCGGGAGGGGGTGAGCAGTTCTTC
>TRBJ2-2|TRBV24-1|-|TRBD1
CAARGQGDTVELFF
TGTGCCGCCCGGGGACAGGGGGACACCGTGGAGCTGTTTTTT
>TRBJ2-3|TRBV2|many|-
CASSVVDTQYF
TGTGCCAGCAGTGTTGTAGATACGCAGTATTTT
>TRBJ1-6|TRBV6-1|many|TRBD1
CASRSRGQGYSPLHF
TGTGCCAGCAGGTCTCGTGGACAGGGTTATTCACCCCTCCACTTT
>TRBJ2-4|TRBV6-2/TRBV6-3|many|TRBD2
CASSLGTSGRIQYF
TGTGCCAGCAGTTTGGGGACTAGCGGGAGAATTCAGTACTTC
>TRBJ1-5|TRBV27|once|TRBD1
CGSSLTGDFQPRHF
TGTGGCAGCAGTCTCACAGGGGATTTTCAGCCCCGGCATTTT
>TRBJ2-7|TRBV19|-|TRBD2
CASSKGLAGDYEQYF
TGTGCCAGTAGTAAAGGACTAGCGGGAGACTATGAGCAGTACTTC
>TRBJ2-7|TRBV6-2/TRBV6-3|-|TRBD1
CASTRGQGLSYEQYF
TGTGCCAGCACCCGAGGACAGGGGCTCTCCTACGAGCAGTACTTC
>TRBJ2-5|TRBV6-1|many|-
CASGRRPNQETQYF
TGTGCCAGCGGTAGGCGACCCAACCAAGAGACCCAGTACTTC
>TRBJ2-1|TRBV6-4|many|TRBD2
CASSRDSGGGNEQFF
TGTGCCAGCTCCCGGGATAGCGGGGGGGGCAATGAGCAGTTCTTC
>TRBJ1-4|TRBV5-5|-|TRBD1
CASSLGTVNEKLFF
TGTGCCAGCAGCCTCGGGACAGTAAATGAAAAACTGTTTTTT
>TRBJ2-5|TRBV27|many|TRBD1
CASSFLDRGRETQYF
TGTGCCAGCAGTTTCCTCGACAGGGGGCGAGAGACCCAGTACTTC
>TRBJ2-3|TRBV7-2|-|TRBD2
CASSSRTSGTTDTQYF
TGTGCCAGCAGCTCAAGGACTAGCGGAACCACAGATACGCAGTATTTT
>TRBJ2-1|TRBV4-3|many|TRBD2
CASSQDAGGPYNEQFF
TGCGCCAGCAGCCAAGACGCGGGAGGGCCCTACAATGAGCAGTTCTTC
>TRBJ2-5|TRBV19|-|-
CASSQSHQETQYF
TGTGCCAGTAGTCAGTCACACCAAGAGACCCAGTACTTC
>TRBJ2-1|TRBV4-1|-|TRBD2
CASSVVAGESEQFF
TGCGCCAGCAGCGTAGTAGCGGGAGAATCTGAGCAGTTCTTC
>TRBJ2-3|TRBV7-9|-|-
CASSASLRKPSTDTQYF
TGTGCCAGCAGCGCCAGCCTCCGGAAACCCTCCACAGATACGCAGTATTTT
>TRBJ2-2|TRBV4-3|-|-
CASSQGRALPELFF
TGCGCCAGCAGCCAAGGCAGGGCCCTGCCGGAGCTGTTTTTT
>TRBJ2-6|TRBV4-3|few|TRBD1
CASSQETGTGANVLTF
TGCGCCAGCAGCCAAGAGACAGGGACGGGGGCCAACGTCCTGACTTTC
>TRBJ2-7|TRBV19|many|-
CASRDGDYEQYF
TGTGCCAGTCGGGACGGAGACTACGAGCAGTACTTC
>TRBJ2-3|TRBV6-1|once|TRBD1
CASIPGTAISFLTDTQYF
TGTGCCAGCATTCCCGGGACAGCTATATCCTTTCTCACCGATACTCAGTATTTT
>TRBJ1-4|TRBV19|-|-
CASSPFPPGPRIEKLFF
TGTGCCAGTAGTCCATTCCCGCCGGGACCGAGAATTGAAAAACTGTTTTTT
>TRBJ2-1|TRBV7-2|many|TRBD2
CASNLAGGPWEQFF
TGTGCCAGCAACTTAGCGGGAGGGCCATGGGAGCAGTTCTTC
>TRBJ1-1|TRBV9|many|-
CASSVGVGTEAFF
TGTGCCAGCAGCGTCGGAGTTGGGACTGAAGCTTTCTTT
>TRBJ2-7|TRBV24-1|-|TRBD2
CATSDASSGGAVEQNF
TGTGCCACCAGTGATGCCTCTAGCGGAGGGGCTGTGGAGCAGAACTTC
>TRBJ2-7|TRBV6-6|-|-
CASSYRPRDSYDQYF
TGTGCCAGCAGTTATCGACCACGGGACTCCTACGATCAGTACTTC
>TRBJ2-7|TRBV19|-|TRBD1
CASRQLGDRASEQYF
TGTGCCAGTAGGCAACTTGGGGACAGGGCAAGCGAGCAGTACTTC
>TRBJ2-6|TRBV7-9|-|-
CASSSSPGANVLTF
TGTGCCAGCAGCTCCTCTCCTGGGGCCAACGTCCTGACTTTC
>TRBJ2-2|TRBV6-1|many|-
CASSEMPNTGELFF
TGTGCCAGCAGTGAAATGCCGAACACCGGGGAGCTGTTTTTT
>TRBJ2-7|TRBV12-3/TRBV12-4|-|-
CASSRTSRSAPQYF
TGTGCCAGCAGCCGGACGTCTAGGAGTGCCCCGCAGTACTTC
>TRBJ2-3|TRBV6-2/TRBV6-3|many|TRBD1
CASRPDRAPGADTQYF
TGTGCCAGCAGACCGGACAGGGCTCCGGGAGCAGATACGCAGTATTTT
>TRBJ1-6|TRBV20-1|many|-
CSARETIDNSPLHF
TGCAGTGCCCGAGAGACCATCGATAATTCACCCCTCCACTTT
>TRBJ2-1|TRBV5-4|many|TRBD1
CASSKPGQGTYNEQFF
TGTGCCAGCAGCAAACCGGGACAGGGAACCTACAATGAGCAGTTCTTC
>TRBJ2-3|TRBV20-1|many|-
CSASIVSGHLTRTDTQYF
TGCAGTGCTAGTATTGTTTCAGGACACCTAACCCGCACAGATACGCAGTATTTT
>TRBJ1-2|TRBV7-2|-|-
CDSSPGGGTSYGYTF
TGTGACAGCAGCCCCGGGGGGGGGACCAGCTATGGCTACACCTTC
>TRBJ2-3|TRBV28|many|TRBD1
CASSSLRDRVTDTQYF
TGTGCCAGCAGTTCCCTCCGGGACAGGGTCACAGATACGCAGTATTTT
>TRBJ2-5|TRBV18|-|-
CASSTPSGYQETQYF
TGTGCCAGCTCAACACCCTCAGGGTATCAAGAGACCCAGTACTTC
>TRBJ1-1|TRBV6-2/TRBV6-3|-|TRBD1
CASSQGDMNTEAFF
TGTGCCAGCAGCCAGGGGGACATGAACACTGAAGCTTTCTTT
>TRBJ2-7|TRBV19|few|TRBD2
CASSIRTSGSETYEQYF
TGTGCCAGTAGTATACGGACTAGCGGGAGCGAAACCTACGAGCAGTACTTC